The 16 T cell receptor beta chains in this list originate from one sample, sequenced in a study of blood T cell repertoires in COVID-19. TCRdb's table, derived via immunoSEQ multiplex PCR, lists solely in-frame clones and lacks some. This table has around 98,000 clones, around 80% appearing once. Sequenced material: peripheral blood. These TCRs come from a man aged 65-85 years with acute or convalescent COVID-19.

This chain uses TRBV6-4 with TRBJ2-3; 10 bases map to TRBD2. From germline, CDR1 is MRHNA and CDR2 SNTAGT. The J segment lost 7 bases and the V segment lost 5 bases, leaving 9 bases of the junction unmatched. The length of the CDR3 is 15 residues. The CDR3 loop is CASSTLAGDSNTQYF. CDR3 coding DNA: TGTGCCAGCAGTACCCTAGCGGGAGATTCGAATACGCAGTATTTT.

This clone was seen ten or more times. This sequence joins TRBV28 and TRBJ1-2, with D unclear. This CDR3 contains 13 residues. Germline-derived CDR1 and CDR2 are MDHEN and SYDVKM. V shed 2 bases and J shed 4 bases, with 8 bases lying between them. In nucleotides, the CDR3 is TGTGCCAGCAGTTTAGGAGGAGGCTATGGCTACACCTTC. Translating it yields CASSLGGGYGYTF.

The chain has TRBV18 and TRBJ1-2; D is ambiguous. The CDR3 covers 11 residues. V lost 6 bases and J lost 2, with 4 bases in between. Germline-derived CDR1 and CDR2 are KGHSH and LQKENI. For the CDR3, the DNA is TGTGCCAGCTCCGGGAACTATGGCTACACCTTC. Protein sequence: CASSGNYGYTF. Based on the CDR3 plus reference TRBV18 and TRBJ1-2, the full variable domain is NAGVMQNPRHLVRRRGQEARLRCSPMKGHSHVYWYRQLPEEGLKFMVYLQKENIIDESGMPKERFSAEFPKEGPSILRIQQVVRGDSAAYFCASSGNYGYTFGSGTRLTVV.

This clone has a handful of counts. This specimen includes other DNA sequences encoding the same CDR3. The chain couples TRBV18 to TRBJ2-7, with a tentative D call TRBD1 (5 bases). V was shortened by 0 bases and J by 7 bases, with 10 bases between the two germline ends. The CDR3 totals 13 residues. CDR1 and CDR2 (germline): KGHSH, LQKENI. The CDR3 is CASSPPSGREQYF. As DNA, the CDR3 is TGTGCCAGCTCACCACCATCAGGGCGTGAGCAGTACTTC.

CDR3 residues: CASSELRDTGELFF. The CDR3 region has the DNA TGTGCCAGCTCCGAGTTGCGGGACACCGGGGAGCTGTTTTTT. The chain employs TRBV18 and TRBJ2-2, with D possibly being TRBD2 (5 bases). Trimming took off 6 bases at V and 3 bases at J, with 11 bases between the two ends. Germline CDR1 is KGHSH and CDR2 is LQKENI. This CDR3 spans 14 amino acids.

The CDR3 sequence: CASIHAGEGDTIYF. The CDR3 DNA sequence: TGTGCCAGCATTCATGCAGGGGAGGGGGACACCATATATTTT. The chain uses TRBV6-5 and TRBJ1-3; possibly TRBD1 for D (6 bases). The germline gives CDR1 MNHEY, CDR2 SVGAGI. V shed 7 bases and J shed 8 bases, with 18 bases lying between them. CDR3 length: 14 amino acids.

The rearrangement joins TRBV7-2 to TRBJ1-1; D unresolved. The CDR3 contains 14 residues. Germline-derived CDR1 and CDR2 are SGHTA and FQGNSA. V was cut by 3 bases and J by 5 bases, with 13 bases left in between. This CDR3 reads CASSFLGRTTEAFF. Written as DNA, the CDR3 is TGTGCCAGCAGCTTCCTAGGGAGAACGACTGAAGCTTTCTTT.

This chain joins TRBV20-1 and TRBJ2-5, with a weak D call TRBD2 (5 bases). Germline-derived CDR1 and CDR2 are DFQATT and SNEGSKA (reference sequence). V was cut by 3 bases and J by 5 bases, with 10 bases left in between. The CDR3 is made up of 12 amino acids. The CDR3 sequence: CSASILVETQYF. As DNA, the CDR3 is TGCAGTGCTAGTATACTAGTGGAGACCCAGTACTTC.

V usage is TRBV5-1 and J usage is TRBJ2-5, with 8 bases identical to TRBD2. The CDR3 has 16 residues. Germline loops: CDR1 SGHRS, CDR2 YFSETQ. J lost 2 bases, V lost 2 bases, and 8 bases had no gene match. The CDR3 nucleotides are TGCGCCAGCAGCTTCGGGACTAGGCCTTTTCAAGAGACCCAGTACTTC. It yields the protein CASSFGTRPFQETQYF.

This chain joins TRBV19 and TRBJ2-4; 7 positions match TRBD2. The CDR3 loop spans 15 amino acids. Germline V gene sequence: CDR1 LNHDA, CDR2 SQIVND (reference sequence). V lost 5 bases to trimming and J lost 4 bases; unmatched junction nucleotides: 8. The CDR3 reads CASSRLADLKNIQYF. The CDR3 DNA is TGTGCCAGTAGTCGGCTAGCGGACCTTAAAAACATTCAGTACTTC.

The chain employs TRBV6-1 and TRBJ2-5; D remains ambiguous. Germline lookup yields CDR1 MNHNS and CDR2 SASEGT. The ends were cut back, 3 bases at V and 2 bases at J, with 22 bases in the middle. CDR3 size: 18 residues. The CDR3 sequence: CASSDPRSFGRPQETQYF. The CDR3 DNA follows: TGTGCCAGCAGTGATCCCCGTTCCTTCGGCAGGCCACAAGAGACCCAGTACTTC.

The chain uses TRBV4-1 and TRBJ1-3; TRBD1 matches at 8 bases. The germline V gene has CDR1 MGHRA and CDR2 YSYEKL. CDR3 length equals 17 residues. The V gene end was trimmed by 0 bases and the J gene end by 2 bases; junction bases not matched to a gene: 6. The CDR3 DNA reads TGCGCCAGCAGCCAAGAGGGGGGGACAGGTCCTGGAAACACCATATATTTT. Protein sequence: CASSQEGGTGPGNTIYF.

This clone has a count of ten or more. The chain carries TRBV19 and TRBJ1-1; TRBD1 agrees at 11 bases. The CDR3 is 16 amino acids. Germline V gene sequence: CDR1 LNHDA, CDR2 SQIVND (reference sequence). The V segment lost 9 bases and the J segment 5 bases; nucleotides outside the gene matches: 14. CDR3 coding DNA: TGTGCCAGCCATCAACTACCGGGACAGGGGGTTACTGAAGCTTTCTTT. Translation: CASHQLPGQGVTEAFF.

J is TRBJ2-1 and V is TRBV11-2, with D perhaps TRBD1 (6 bases). The CDR3 runs 14 residues. Deletions cut 7 bases from V and 3 bases from J, with 13 bases between. CDR1 SGHAT and CDR2 FQNNGV come from the germline V gene. The CDR3 DNA reads as TGTGCCAGCACCGTATTGGACAGCTACAATGAGCAGTTCTTC. Its translation: CASTVLDSYNEQFF.

J is TRBJ2-3 and V is TRBV28; 8 positions agree with TRBD2. J lost 8 bases, V lost 2 bases, and 3 bases had no gene match. Germline V gene lookup returns CDR1 MDHEN and CDR2 SYDVKM. The CDR3 has 13 residues. This CDR3 is CASSLGAGGTQYF. The CDR3 nucleotides read TGTGCCAGCAGTTTAGGGGCGGGAGGTACGCAGTATTTT.

This chain uses TRBV5-8 with TRBJ2-5; D perhaps matches TRBD2 (5 bases). Germline CDR1 reads SGHTS; CDR2 reads YDEGEE. This CDR3 region has 16 residues. Trimming took 3 bases from V and 0 from J, leaving 15 bases between them. The CDR3 DNA reads TGTGCCAGCAGCTCTGGTAAGGTAGCGAACCAAGAGACCCAGTACTTC. Amino acid sequence: CASSSGKVANQETQYF.